This is a list of T cell receptor beta chains from one sample in a study of OX40 agonist ivuxolimab in advanced cancers. The repertoire was sequenced with immunoSEQ multiplex PCR; TCRdb's copy has only in-frame clones and lacks some. This sample yields some 60,000 clones, of which 91% are seen a single time; around 14% belongs to the top ten. The specimen comprised CD4+ or CD8+ T cells sorted from blood, sampled in a trial of the OX40 agonist ivuxolimab. These receptors were obtained from an adult with an advanced solid tumor such as melanoma, head and neck, liver or kidney cancer. CDR3s include the opening cysteine and the closing phenylalanine or tryptophan. The D gene is left open where the match is weak. Expanded clones are given a class, and other clones once, few, many or no size at all.

>TRBV28|TRBJ2-5|-|TRBD1
TGTGCCAGCGGAAATTCGACAGGGGTTTCGACCCAGTACTTC
CASGNSTGVSTQYF
>TRBV2|TRBJ1-2|-|-
TGTGCCAGCAGACTCTATGGCTACACCTTC
CASRLYGYTF
>TRBV27|TRBJ2-1|-|-
TGTGCCAGCACTTCCGGACAGAAAGACAATGAGCAGTTCTTC
CASTSGQKDNEQFF
>TRBV5-1|TRBJ2-3|-|-
TGCGCCAGCAGACGTCTCACAGATACGCAGTATTTT
CASRRLTDTQYF
>TRBV15|TRBJ2-3|-|TRBD2
TGTGCCACCAGCAGACTAGCGGGGACAGATACGCAGTATTTT
CATSRLAGTDTQYF
>TRBV9|TRBJ1-5|-|-
TGTGCCAGCAGCGTAGAAGGGGATCAGCCCCAGCATTTT
CASSVEGDQPQHF
>TRBV25-1|TRBJ2-7|-|-
TGTGCCAGCTCCGGGACCCAAGCCATCTACGAGCAGTACTTC
CASSGTQAIYEQYF
>TRBV5-1|TRBJ2-1|once|-
TGCGCCAGCAGCTTGGCCTTCAATGAGCAGTTCTTC
CASSLAFNEQFF
>TRBV7-8|TRBJ1-2|-|-
TGTGCCAGCAGCTTAGGGCAGTTCGATGGCTACACCTTC
CASSLGQFDGYTF
>TRBV6-5|TRBJ1-5|-|-
TGTGCCAGCAGTTACGGGTCAGGCCCGGGGTTGCCCCAGCATTTT
CASSYGSGPGLPQHF
>TRBV27|TRBJ2-2|-|TRBD2
TGTGCCAGCAGGACTAGCGCAGATTTTCCCGGGGAGCTGTTTTTT
CASRTSADFPGELFF
>TRBV28|TRBJ2-7|-|TRBD1
TGTGCCAGCAGTTCACCGGGACAGTTGAAATACGAGCAGTACTTC
CASSSPGQLKYEQYF
>TRBV10-2|TRBJ2-3|-|TRBD1
TGCGCCAGCAGTGAGTCGAAAAGGGGGCAAAGAGATACGCAGTATTTT
CASSESKRGQRDTQYF
>TRBV9|TRBJ2-7|-|TRBD1
TGTGCCAGCAGCGCTACCGGGACAGCTACCTACGAGCAGTACTTC
CASSATGTATYEQYF
>TRBV11-2|TRBJ2-3|-|TRBD2
TGTGCCAGCAGCTTAAGGAGCGGGAGAACAGATACGCAGTATTTT
CASSLRSGRTDTQYF
>TRBV2|TRBJ2-5|-|-
TGTGCCAGCAGTGGTCGGCAGATGTACCAAGAGACCCAGTACTTC
CASSGRQMYQETQYF
>TRBV7-9|TRBJ1-4|-|-
TGTGCCAGCAGCTCAGACCTTACAACTAATGAAAAACTGTTTTTT
CASSSDLTTNEKLFF
>TRBV11-2|TRBJ2-3|-|-
TGTGCCAGCAGCATTGCTGGGGGGAGGGGGACAGATACGCAGTATTTT
CASSIAGGRGTDTQYF
>TRBV7-8|TRBJ2-2|-|TRBD2
TGTGCCAGCAGCTCTAGCGGGAGTGGCGGGGAGCTGTTTTTT
CASSSSGSGGELFF
>TRBV7-2|TRBJ2-1|-|-
TGTGCCAGCAGCTTAAGACCAACAGCGGGTTTGGTCTCCTACAATGAGCAGTTCTTC
CASSLRPTAGLVSYNEQFF
>TRBV5-1|TRBJ2-7|-|TRBD2
TGCGCCAGCAGCTCGGGACTAGCGGGAGGGCCAGTCTACGAGCAGTACTTC
CASSSGLAGGPVYEQYF
>TRBV18|TRBJ2-1|-|-
TGTGCCAGCTCACCACCGGACTCACGAGGGTTCTTC
CASSPPDSRGFF
>TRBV5-6|TRBJ2-7|-|-
TGTGCCAGCAGCTTGGTGGGGGGTTACGAGCAGTACTTC
CASSLVGGYEQYF
>TRBV28|TRBJ1-1|-|-
TGTGCCAGCAGTTTAAGTGCGGGGACCACTGAAGCTTTCTTT
CASSLSAGTTEAFF
>TRBV19|TRBJ1-4|-|-
TGTGCCAGTAGTGCTACCCCCGGGACAAAAAATGAAAAACTGTTTTTT
CASSATPGTKNEKLFF
>TRBV7-8|TRBJ2-5|-|-
TGTGCCAGCAGCTTAATCGGGGGGACCCAGTACTTC
CASSLIGGTQYF
>TRBV11-1|TRBJ1-4|-|-
TGTGCCAGCAGCTCGACGGCAGGGGCATATGAAAAACTGTTTTTT
CASSSTAGAYEKLFF
>TRBV18|TRBJ1-4|-|TRBD1
TGTGCCAGCTCACCACCGGTAGGGGGCAACGGAAAACTGTTTTTT
CASSPPVGGNGKLFF
>TRBV5-1|TRBJ2-6|-|-
TGCGCCAGCAGCGTTACGAGCTCTGGGGCCAACGTCCTGACTTTC
CASSVTSSGANVLTF
>TRBV9|TRBJ2-3|-|-
TGTGCCAGCAGCTCCCGGGACTTTTTCACTAGCACAGATACGCAGTATTTT
CASSSRDFFTSTDTQYF
>TRBV19|TRBJ1-4|-|TRBD1
TGTGCCAGTAGTGCCGACAGGGGGCGTGAAAAACTGTTTTTT
CASSADRGREKLFF